This T cell receptor (beta chain) was sequenced for a study of T-cell reconstitution after alpha-beta-depleted transplantation in children (dated by TCRdb to about 2016). About the study as a whole: Using TCR repertoire profiling, the study quantitatively followed how T-cell immune reconstitution unfolded in children after TCRalphabeta/CD19-depleted allogeneic hematopoietic cell transplantation.

The library was built by means of PCR. The data were produced on an Illumina HiSeq 2500. TCR libraries were prepared with molecular barcoding, using unique molecular identifiers to normalize TCRbeta repertoire quantification. The public sequencing data were trimmed at Q25 with fastp and processed into clonotypes with MiXCR by TCRdb, which kept only in-frame beta chains. Every CDR3 protein is listed once, alongside the most common genes and DNA of its rows. This sample holds approximately 420,000 distinct CDR3 sequences; approximately 10% were observed only once. 4.5% to 6% of the sample belongs to the ten largest clones. For this chain, trimming is 2 bases at the V end and 7 bases at the J end, and the number of junction bases without a gene match is 9. Including the terminal cysteine and phenylalanine, the CDR3 comprises 15 residues. Solely the CDR3 DNA is kept, with 45 bases framed from the first base. Reading the germline V gene gives CDR1 SNHLY and CDR2 FYNNEI.

In this sample, this clonotype turned up many times. Its antigen is unknown. Within one base of it there is no much larger clone, and no base qualities were kept. The sequencing used PBMCs from the stem cell graft donor, collected from the stem cell graft. The rearrangement joined TRBV2 to TRBJ1-1; TRBD1 lines up with 8 middle nucleotides. This clonotype was obtained from a human donor who donated a stem cell graft to a child with acute myeloid leukemia. The nucleotide sequence reads as follows: TGTGCCAGCAGTGAATCAGACAGGGGAAAGGTTGAAGCTTTCTTT. This translates into CASSESDRGKVEAFF.